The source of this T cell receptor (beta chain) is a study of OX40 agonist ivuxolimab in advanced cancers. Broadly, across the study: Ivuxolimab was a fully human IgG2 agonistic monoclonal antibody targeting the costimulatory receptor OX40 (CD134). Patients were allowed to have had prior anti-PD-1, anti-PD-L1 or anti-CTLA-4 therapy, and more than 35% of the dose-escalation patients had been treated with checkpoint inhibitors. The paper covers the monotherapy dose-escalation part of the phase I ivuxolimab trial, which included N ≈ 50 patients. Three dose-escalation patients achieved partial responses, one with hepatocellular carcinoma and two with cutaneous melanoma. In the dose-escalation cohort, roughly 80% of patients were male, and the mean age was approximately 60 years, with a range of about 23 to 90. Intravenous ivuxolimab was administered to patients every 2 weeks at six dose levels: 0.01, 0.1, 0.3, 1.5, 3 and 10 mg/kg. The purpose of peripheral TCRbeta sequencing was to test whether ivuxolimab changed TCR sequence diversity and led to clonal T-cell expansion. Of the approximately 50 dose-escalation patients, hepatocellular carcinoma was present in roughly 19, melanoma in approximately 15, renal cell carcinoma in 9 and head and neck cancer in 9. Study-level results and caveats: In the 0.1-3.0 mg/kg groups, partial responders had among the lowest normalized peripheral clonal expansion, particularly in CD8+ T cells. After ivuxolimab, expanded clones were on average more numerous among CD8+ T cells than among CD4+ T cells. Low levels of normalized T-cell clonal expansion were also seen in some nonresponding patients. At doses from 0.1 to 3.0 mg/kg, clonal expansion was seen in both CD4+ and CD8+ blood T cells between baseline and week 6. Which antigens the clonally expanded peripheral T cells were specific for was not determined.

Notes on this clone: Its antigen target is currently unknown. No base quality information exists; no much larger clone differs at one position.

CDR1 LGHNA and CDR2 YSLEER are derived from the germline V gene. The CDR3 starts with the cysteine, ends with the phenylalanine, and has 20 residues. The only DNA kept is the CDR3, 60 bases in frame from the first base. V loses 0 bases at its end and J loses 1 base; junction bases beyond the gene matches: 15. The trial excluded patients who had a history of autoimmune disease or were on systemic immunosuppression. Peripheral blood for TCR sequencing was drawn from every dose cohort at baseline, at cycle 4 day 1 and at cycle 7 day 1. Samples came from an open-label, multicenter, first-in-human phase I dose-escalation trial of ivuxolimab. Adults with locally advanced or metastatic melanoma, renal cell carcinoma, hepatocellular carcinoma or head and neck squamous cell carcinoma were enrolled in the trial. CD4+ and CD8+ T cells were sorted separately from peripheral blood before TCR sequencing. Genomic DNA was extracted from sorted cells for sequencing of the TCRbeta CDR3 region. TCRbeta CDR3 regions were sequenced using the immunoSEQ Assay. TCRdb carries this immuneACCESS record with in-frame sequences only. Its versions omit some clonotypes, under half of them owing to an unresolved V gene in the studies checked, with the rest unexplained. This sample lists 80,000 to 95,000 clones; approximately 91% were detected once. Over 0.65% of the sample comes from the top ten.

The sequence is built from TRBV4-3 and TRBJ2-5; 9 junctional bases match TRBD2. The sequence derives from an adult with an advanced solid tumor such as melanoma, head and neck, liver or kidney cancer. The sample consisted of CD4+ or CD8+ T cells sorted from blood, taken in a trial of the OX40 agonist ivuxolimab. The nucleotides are TGCGCCAGCAGCCAAGATTTAGCGACTAGCGGAGCGGGGCCCCAAGAGACCCAGTACTTC. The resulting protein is CASSQDLATSGAGPQETQYF.